Below, 21 T cell receptor beta chains from the same sample are listed, as sequenced in a study of cytomegalovirus exposure and HLA in healthy donors. 60 Vbeta and 13 Jbeta primers were used in PCR. Measured with immunoSEQ multiplex PCR; TCRdb has only the in-frame clones, and not every one. Of about 160,000 clones listed, about 81% are singletons. Input material: PBMCs. All receptors come from a girl aged 10-17 years in good health and CMV-seropositive.

The chain has TRBV13 and TRBJ2-3; TRBD2 aligns across 11 bases. Germline assignment: CDR1 PRHDT and CDR2 FYEKMQ (reference sequence). Trimming at V came to 3 bases and at J to 4 bases, leaving 3 bases not matched to a gene. The CDR3 extends over 15 amino acids. The CDR3 reads CASSFPSGRSDTQYF. Here the CDR3 DNA reads TGTGCCAGCAGCTTCCCTAGCGGGAGGTCAGATACGCAGTATTTT.

The chain recombines TRBV10-2 with TRBJ2-3; the D is unclear. The CDR3 contains 14 residues. Trimming left V 8 bases short and J 0 bases short, with 12 bases between. The germline gives CDR1 WSHSY, CDR2 SAAADI. The CDR3 here is CASRGLSSTDTQYF. The CDR3 nucleotides are TGCGCCAGCCGAGGCCTGAGTAGCACAGATACGCAGTATTTT.

This sequence joins TRBV7-8 and TRBJ2-1, with D unclear. CDR1 is SGHVS and CDR2 is FQNEAQ in the germline V gene. Trimming pared 0 bases from V and 2 bases from J, leaving 8 bases between. This CDR3 is built from 15 residues. The CDR3 coding sequence is TGTGCCAGCAGCTTAGCCGGTCTCACCTACAATGAGCAGTTCTTC. Encoded protein: CASSLAGLTYNEQFF.

In this sample, this clone turned up once. The chain has TRBV7-9 and TRBJ2-6, with D possibly matching TRBD1 (6 bases). Germline V gene sequence: CDR1 SEHNR, CDR2 FQNEAQ (reference sequence). The CDR3 is 15 residues long. Trimming removed 5 bases at V and 4 bases at J, with 12 bases between. CDR3 nucleotides: TGTGCCAGCAGCCCCCCGACAGGAGGGGCCAACGTCCTGACTTTC. It translates to CASSPPTGGANVLTF.

This clone was seen a single time. CDR3 bases: TGCGCCAGCAGCTTCGGGACAGCAACTAATGAAAAACTGTTTTTT. Translating it yields CASSFGTATNEKLFF. This chain links TRBV5-1 with TRBJ1-4; 7 positions match TRBD1. Losses at the gene ends were 2 bases for V and 0 bases for J; bases not matched to a gene: 1. Germline CDR1 and CDR2: SGHRS and YFSETQ. CDR3 length: 15 residues.

This chain links TRBV7-9 with TRBJ2-1; TRBD1 is a possible D gene (5 bases). The V end lost 5 bases, the J end lost 12 bases, and 14 bases lay between the germline ends. The CDR3 runs to 12 residues. Germline CDR1 SEHNR, CDR2 FQNEAQ (reference sequence). CDR3 in DNA: TGTGCCAGCAGCCCCTGGGGCAGCGCGCAGTTCTTC. As protein: CASSPWGSAQFF.

This chain joins TRBV27 and TRBJ2-1; 10 nucleotides match TRBD2. This CDR3 spans 17 amino acids. Germline values: CDR1 MNHEY, CDR2 SMNVEV (reference sequence). Trimming at V came to 6 bases and at J to 5 bases, leaving 13 bases not matched to a gene. CDR3 coding DNA: TGTGCCAGCAGCTCAATTTATAGCGGGAGGAGTCACAATGAGCAGTTCTTC. Amino acid sequence: CASSSIYSGRSHNEQFF.

The chain recombines TRBV4-3 with TRBJ1-5, with D unresolved. V gave up 0 bases and J gave up 2 bases, with 8 bases separating them. The CDR3 runs 15 residues. Germline-derived CDR1 and CDR2 are LGHNA and YSLEER. CDR3 in amino acids: CASSQEQHGNQPQHF. In DNA, the CDR3 is TGCGCCAGCAGCCAAGAACAACATGGCAATCAGCCCCAGCATTTT.

The chain has TRBV27 and TRBJ2-1; 9 bases match TRBD2. V trimming: 3 bases; J trimming: 3 bases; junction bases outside the gene matches: 0. The germline V gene encodes CDR1 MNHEY and CDR2 SMNVEV (reference sequence). The CDR3 sequence is 14 residues long. Written as DNA, the CDR3 is TGTGCCAGCAGTTTGCGGGAGGGCTACAATGAGCAGTTCTTC. It translates to CASSLREGYNEQFF.

The chain recombines TRBV7-6 with TRBJ1-1; no definite D call. With 4 bases removed from V and 1 base from J, the gap between germline ends came to 10 bases. Germline assignment: CDR1 SGHVS and CDR2 FNYEAQ. The CDR3 spans 14 residues. CDR3 in amino acids: CASSSAGQNTEAFF. CDR3 nucleotides: TGTGCCAGCAGCTCGGCGGGTCAGAACACTGAAGCTTTCTTT.

The chain combines TRBV25-1 with TRBJ2-1; 7 nucleotides line up with TRBD1. Trimming took 3 bases from V and 1 from J; bases not matched to a gene: 6. The germline V gene has CDR1 MGHDK and CDR2 SYGVNS. CDR3 length: 16 amino acids. CDR3 DNA sequence: TGTGCCAGCAGTGATCGCGGACAGGCATCCTACAATGAGCAGTTCTTC. Protein product: CASSDRGQASYNEQFF.

The chain joins TRBV7-8 to TRBJ1-2; D ambiguous. The ends were cut back, 1 base at V and 6 bases at J, with 12 bases in the middle. Per the germline V gene, CDR1 is SGHVS and CDR2 is FQNEAQ. The CDR3 length is 14 residues. The CDR3 DNA follows: TGTGCCAGCAGCTTAGAGAGCGGGTGGAATGGCTACACCTTC. Amino acids: CASSLESGWNGYTF.

The gene calls are TRBV30 and TRBJ1-2, with 10 nucleotides matching TRBD1. V was pared by 3 bases and J by 4 bases, with 2 bases of the junction left unmatched. The V gene's germline CDR1 is GTSNPN and CDR2 SVGIG (reference sequence). The CDR3 contains 13 residues. The CDR3 region has the DNA TGTGCCTGGAGCAGACAGGGGGCCTATGGCTACACCTTC. Amino acids: CAWSRQGAYGYTF.

This sequence joins TRBV4-3 and TRBJ2-7; TRBD2 might be the D (5 bases). The CDR3 contains 16 residues. Germline-derived CDR1 and CDR2 are LGHNA and YSLEER. V was cut by 1 base and J by 0 bases, with 13 bases left in between. The CDR3 here is CASSQGGGFSSYEQYF. The DNA for the CDR3 is TGCGCCAGCAGCCAAGGAGGCGGGTTTAGCTCCTACGAGCAGTACTTC.

This clone has more than one count but fewer than ten. The V call is TRBV11-3, the J call TRBJ2-2; perhaps TRBD1 as D (5 bases). This CDR3 spans 14 amino acids. The germline CDR1 and CDR2 sequences are SGHNT and YENEEA. Trimming stripped 3 bases from V and 1 base from J, with 6 bases between. The CDR3 sequence: CASSFTGNTGELFF. CDR3 DNA sequence: TGTGCCAGCAGCTTCACAGGGAACACCGGGGAGCTGTTTTTT. Based on the CDR3 plus reference TRBV11-3 and TRBJ2-2, the full variable domain is EAGVVQSPRYKIIEKKQPVAFWCNPISGHNTLYWYLQNLGQGPELLIRYENEEAVDDSQLPKDRFSAERLKGVDSTLKIQPAELGDSAVYLCASSFTGNTGELFFGEGSRLTVL.

V is TRBV7-2 and J is TRBJ2-2, with 9 positions matching TRBD2. The CDR3 covers 16 residues. The ends lost 2 bases at V and 7 bases at J; junction bases unmatched: 8. Germline lookup yields CDR1 SGHTA and CDR2 FQGNSA. The CDR3 here is CASSLLGGGARGELFF. CDR3 coding DNA: TGTGCCAGCAGCTTACTCGGCGGGGGGGCCCGCGGGGAGCTGTTTTTT.

The J gene is TRBJ2-2, the V gene TRBV6-1, with a weak D call TRBD2 (6 bases). V lost 0 bases and J 5 bases, leaving 10 bases between the germline ends. The length of the CDR3 is 15 residues. Per the germline V gene, CDR1 is MNHNS and CDR2 is SASEGT. CDR3 nucleotides: TGTGCCAGCAGTGAAGCGGGAGGAGAGACCGGGGAGCTGTTTTTT. Encoded protein: CASSEAGGETGELFF.

The J gene is TRBJ2-1, the V gene TRBV5-6; 7 bases match TRBD2. Looked up from germline, CDR1 is SGHDT and CDR2 is YYEEEE. V shed 3 bases and J 11 bases; nucleotides not matched to a gene: 14. This CDR3 comprises 15 residues. CDR3 sequence (DNA): TGTGCCAGCAGCTCCTTACTAGCGTCACCTCGTAAGCAGTTCTTC. The encoded protein is CASSSLLASPRKQFF.

Worth noting for this clone: Other DNA sequences in the sample encode the same CDR3. The V gene is TRBV9, the J gene TRBJ1-1; D not resolved. The germline V and J ends were trimmed by 3 bases and 5 bases, with 8 bases remaining between them. The V gene's germline CDR1 is SGDLS and CDR2 YYNGEE. CDR3 size: 12 residues. The CDR3 is CASSEGGTEAFF. Here the CDR3 DNA reads TGTGCCAGCAGCGAAGGAGGGACTGAAGCTTTCTTT. Full variable domain (missing parts from reference TRBV9 and TRBJ1-1): DSGVTQTPKHLITATGQRVTLRCSPRSGDLSVYWYQQSLDQGLQFLIQYYNGEERAKGNILERFSAQQFPDLHSELNLSSLELGDSALYFCASSEGGTEAFFGQGTRLTVV.

This chain joins TRBV6-1 and TRBJ2-2; weak D call: TRBD2 (6 bases). Trimming pared 6 bases from V and 7 bases from J, leaving 12 bases between. Germline V gives CDR1 MNHNS, CDR2 SASEGT. This CDR3 has 13 residues. CDR3 sequence reads: CASSRPSVGELFF. As DNA, the CDR3 is TGTGCCAGCAGCCGACCTAGCGTCGGGGAGCTGTTTTTT.

CDR3 residues: CASSRLAGGDNEQFF. CDR3 coding DNA: TGTGCCAGCTCCCGCCTAGCGGGAGGGGACAATGAGCAGTTCTTC. J is TRBJ2-1 and V is TRBV18; 12 nucleotides agree with TRBD2. Germline assignment: CDR1 KGHSH and CDR2 LQKENI. J was trimmed by 5 bases and V by 6 bases; bases with no gene match: 5. This CDR3 is 15 amino acids long.